This T cell receptor (beta chain) was sequenced in a study of T cells in Graves' hyperthyroidism and ophthalmopathy. Findings of the study overall: A model using 13 V-J features told ophthalmopathy apart from stable hyperthyroidism.

In its sample, this clonotype was seen many times. Its target is not known. Authors of the study amplified TCR beta CDR3 regions from RNA transcripts. HTBI primers were used for first-round RT-PCR of the TCR CDR3. TCRdb called the multiplex PCR reads again in MiXCR, with one record for every CDR3 protein. The sample lists approximately 690,000 distinct CDR3 sequences, roughly 15% seen once, with under 15% in the top ten. Criteria for exclusion of patients were uncontrolled infection, other autoimmune disease, pregnancy or lactation. With 3 bases clipped from V and 0 bases from J, the junction kept 5 bases outside the gene matches. The CDR3 runs 16 residues. Germline V lookup: CDR1 SGHTS, CDR2 YDEGEE.

The chain uses TRBV5-8 and TRBJ2-3, with 9 bases aligning to TRBD1. The source material was blood. The sequence derives from a woman aged 45-65 years with Graves' ophthalmopathy. The CDR3 bases are TGTGCCAGCAGCTCAGGGACAGGGAGTAGCACAGATACGCAGTATTTT. Its protein is CASSSGTGSSTDTQYF.